Following are 9 T cell receptor beta chains from one sample sequenced in a study of vaccination effects on CD4 cells after COVID-19. Here immunoSEQ multiplex PCR was the method, and the copy in TCRdb shows in-frame clones only, minus some. In the table there are about 27,000 clones, approximately 70% of which are singletons. Their recognized antigens are unknown. The ViraFEST assay expanded antigen-specific CD4+ T cells with viral peptide pools before sequencing. A 10-day culture period preceded the isolation of CD4+ T cells. None of the vaccinated had previously contracted SARS-CoV-2, and their nucleocapsid antibodies tested negative. The sample here was CD4+ T cells from PBMCs cultured with HCoV-NL63 spike peptides, taken before COVID-19 vaccination. Source of these receptors: a human donor who received a COVID-19 vaccine.

The chain employs TRBV7-8 and TRBJ1-3; a weak D match, TRBD1 (6 bases). Germline loops: CDR1 SGHVS, CDR2 FQNEAQ. V was clipped by 5 bases and J by 5 bases, with 16 bases between them. The CDR3 covers 15 residues. CDR3 sequence reads: CASSPDSGLRNTIYF. In nucleotides, the CDR3 is TGTGCCAGCAGCCCGGACAGTGGATTGAGAAACACCATATATTTT.

The rearrangement joins TRBV13 to TRBJ2-1, with 7 bases aligning to TRBD1. CDR1 PRHDT and CDR2 FYEKMQ come from the germline V gene (reference sequence). This CDR3 is 15 amino acids long. The J segment lost 8 bases and the V segment lost 4 bases, leaving 11 bases of the junction unmatched. CDR3 nucleotide sequence: TGTGCCAGCAGCTCCCCTAGGGGGCCTCGGGATGAGCAGTTCTTC. Translating gives CASSSPRGPRDEQFF.

The chain uses TRBV5-6 and TRBJ1-6, with D hard to call. V lost 4 bases and J 6 bases, leaving 11 bases between the germline ends. CDR3 size: 14 residues. Germline-derived CDR1 and CDR2 are SGHDT and YYEEEE. The CDR3 region is CASSPTKGNSPLHF. The CDR3 nucleotides are TGTGCCAGCAGCCCAACTAAGGGTAATTCACCCCTCCACTTT.

The chain's CDR3 is CASSLGGSYEQYF. The CDR3 DNA reads TGTGCCAGCAGCTTAGGCGGGAGCTACGAGCAGTACTTC. This chain joins TRBV11-2 and TRBJ2-7, with 7 positions matching TRBD2. Germline V gene sequence: CDR1 SGHAT, CDR2 FQNNGV. V dropped 1 base and J dropped 3; count of bases not matched to a gene: 0. The CDR3 has 13 residues.

The genes are TRBV2 and TRBJ1-4, with 9 bases aligning to TRBD1. After removal of 5 bases from V and 8 bases from J, the junction contained 6 bases not matched to a gene. The CDR3 sequence is 14 residues long. Germline V gene sequence: CDR1 SNHLY, CDR2 FYNNEI. The CDR3 sequence: CASSRQGGREKLFF. The CDR3 nucleotides read TGTGCCAGCAGTAGACAGGGGGGTCGAGAAAAACTGTTTTTT.

V usage is TRBV28 and J usage is TRBJ1-5, with D maybe TRBD1 (5 bases). From germline, CDR1 is MDHEN and CDR2 SYDVKM. Trimming left V 5 bases short and J 5 bases short, with 25 bases between. The CDR3 has 18 residues. In DNA form, the CDR3 reads TGTGCCAGCAGTCGACGGGGCTGGAGGGGCCCGGCACATCAGCCCCAGCATTTT. Encoded protein: CASSRRGWRGPAHQPQHF.

This clone occurred a few times. The rearrangement links TRBV4-1 to TRBJ2-3; D is possibly TRBD2 (6 bases). The CDR3 runs to 13 residues. Deletions cut 8 bases from V and 5 bases from J, with 14 bases between. Germline V gene data show CDR1 as MGHRA and CDR2 as YSYEKL. The CDR3 DNA reads TGCGCCAGCGCTGGACGAGCGGGAGATACGCAGTATTTT. It encodes CASAGRAGDTQYF.

This chain joins TRBV12-1 and TRBJ1-2. TRBV12-1 is shown as a pseudogene. The CDR3 extends over 15 amino acids. CDR3 in amino acids: CASSYPTGTDTGYTF. CDR3 sequence (DNA): TGTGCCAGCAGCTACCCCACAGGGACTGATACCGGCTACACCTTC.

This clone has more than one count but fewer than ten. The CDR3 sequence is CASNPRSFNEKLFF. CDR3 nucleotide sequence: TGTGCCAGCAACCCCAGGTCATTTAATGAAAAACTGTTTTTT. The rearrangement uses TRBV6-5 and TRBJ1-4; the D is unclear. Germline V gene sequence: CDR1 MNHEY, CDR2 SVGAGI. CDR3 length equals 14 residues. The germline V and J ends were trimmed by 7 bases and 4 bases, with 13 bases remaining between them.